This TCR beta chain was recorded in a study of blood T cells in healthy people across ages. Study-wide background: Template switching picked up about one barcoded beta molecule for each two T cells.

Through a sample-barcoded 5' primer and a J-beta primer mix, a second PCR was run for about 6 to 11 cycles. TCRdb analysed the 5' RACE reads with MiXCR anew, one entry per CDR3 protein. Of roughly 1,500,000 distinct CDR3 sequences detected, 30% to 35% appear once; the ten largest clones hold 10% to 12%. Every donor provided 9.5 to 10 milliliters of peripheral blood. Findings of the study overall: Versus aged donors, long-lived donors had higher diversity and more naive CD4+ cells.

On this clonotype itself: Its antigen is still unknown.

Germline V lookup: CDR1 SGDLS, CDR2 YYNGEE. This CDR3 comprises 14 residues. The trim removed 3 bases at V and 5 bases at J, leaving 4 bases unmatched. The rearrangement joins TRBV9 to TRBJ2-2, with TRBD1 matching 7 bases. The sequence was obtained from a woman in her twenties or thirties in good health. The material sequenced was blood. The CDR3 here is CASSGQGGTGELFF. CDR3 in DNA: TGTGCCAGCAGCGGACAGGGTGGGACCGGGGAGCTGTTTTTT.